The 15 T cell receptor beta chains below all came from one sample that was sequenced in a study of identical twins. One entry per CDR3 protein, called by TCRdb with MiXCR from the 5' RACE reads. The data show 600,000 to 700,000 distinct CDR3 sequences, less than 25% seen once. A further study also used this sample, focusing on T cells expressing NK-cell markers.

What was sequenced was PBMCs. The receptor set was obtained from a woman under 30 in good health.

Only a few counts were recorded for this clonotype. The chain employs TRBV20-1 and TRBJ2-1, with D possibly TRBD2 on 7 matching bases. The CDR3 totals 15 residues. Germline V lookup: CDR1 DFQATT, CDR2 SNEGSKA (reference sequence). The germline V and J ends were trimmed by 3 bases and 1 base, with 13 bases remaining between them. CDR3 region: CSASGGPRSYNEQFF. The CDR3 nucleotides read TGCAGTGCTAGCGGGGGGCCGCGATCCTACAATGAGCAGTTCTTC.

V and J are TRBV9 and TRBJ2-5; 7 bases align to TRBD2. Germline CDR1 SGDLS, CDR2 YYNGEE. The V and J ends lost 0 bases and 7 bases, in that order; junction bases with no gene match: 9. This CDR3 region has 15 residues. CDR3 region: CASSVVEGRGGTQYF. In nucleotides, the CDR3 is TGTGCCAGCAGCGTAGTTGAGGGGAGGGGAGGGACCCAGTACTTC.

This chain joins TRBV7-6 and TRBJ1-6; TRBD1 is a possible D gene (6 bases). This CDR3 is 13 amino acids long. Germline CDR1 and CDR2: SGHVS and FNYEAQ. V was trimmed by 4 bases and J by 9 bases, leaving 10 bases between them. The CDR3 sequence: CASSSEQGSPLHF. Written as DNA, the CDR3 is TGTGCCAGCAGCTCGGAACAGGGTTCACCCCTCCACTTT.

This chain uses TRBV12-3 or TRBV12-4 with TRBJ1-1; D is unresolved. Trimming removed 8 bases from V and 5 bases from J, with 12 bases in between. This CDR3 is 12 amino acids long. This chain's CDR3 is CASGLLGTEAFF. The CDR3 nucleotides read TGTGCCAGCGGCCTGCTTGGAACTGAAGCTTTCTTT.

The genes are TRBV28 and TRBJ2-3; D is ambiguous. The germline V and J ends were trimmed by 7 bases and 6 bases, with 11 bases remaining between them. Germline assignment: CDR1 MDHEN and CDR2 SYDVKM. The CDR3 contains 12 residues. The chain's CDR3 is CASNRVFDTQYF. CDR3 in DNA: TGTGCCAGCAATCGGGTCTTTGATACGCAGTATTTT. The whole variable domain, filled in from reference TRBV28 and TRBJ2-3, reads DVKVTQSSRYLVKRTGEKVFLECVQDMDHENMFWYRQDPGLGLRLIYFSYDVKMKEKGDIPEGYSVSREKKERFSLILESASTNQTSMYLCASNRVFDTQYFGPGTRLTVL.

This clonotype has a handful of counts. The V gene is TRBV6-5, the J gene TRBJ1-6; D is unresolved. The CDR3 runs 14 residues. The V end lost 2 bases, the J end lost 5 bases, and 7 bases lay between the germline ends. Germline loops: CDR1 MNHEY, CDR2 SVGAGI. The DNA of the CDR3 is TGTGCCAGCAGTTACAAGGGCCATAATTCACCCCTCCACTTT. Translating gives CASSYKGHNSPLHF.

The chain combines TRBV12-3 or TRBV12-4 with TRBJ1-2; D is uncertain. The CDR3 is made up of 13 amino acids. V dropped 7 bases and J dropped 3 bases, with 12 bases sitting between them. The DNA for the CDR3 is TGTGCCAGCACCCTAGGGCCCTACTATGGCTACACCTTC. This gives the protein CASTLGPYYGYTF.

This clonotype was counted between two and nine times. The rearrangement uses TRBV29-1 and TRBJ2-5; D call uncertain. CDR3 length: 14 amino acids. Germline V lookup: CDR1 SQVTM, CDR2 ANQGSEA. Deletions cut 0 bases from V and 2 bases from J, with 10 bases between. The CDR3 loop is CSVEDLYRQETQYF. The CDR3 DNA reads as TGCAGCGTTGAAGACCTCTACAGACAAGAGACCCAGTACTTC.

This chain joins TRBV6-5 and TRBJ2-7; 8 bases fit TRBD1. The CDR3 runs to 14 residues. Trimming took 2 bases from V and 6 from J; bases not matched to a gene: 6. Germline CDR1 MNHEY, CDR2 SVGAGI. CDR3 sequence reads: CASSYQGALVEQYF. CDR3 DNA: TGTGCCAGCAGTTACCAGGGGGCTTTGGTCGAGCAGTACTTC.

V usage is TRBV9 and J usage is TRBJ2-2; TRBD2 aligns across 8 bases. CDR1 is SGDLS and CDR2 is YYNGEE in the germline V gene. V shed 4 bases and J 1 base; nucleotides not matched to a gene: 9. This CDR3 has 17 amino acids. The CDR3 DNA sequence: TGTGCCAGCAGCTTCCGGGGGGGGCCTATGAACACCGGGGAGCTGTTTTTT. Amino acid sequence: CASSFRGGPMNTGELFF. The full variable domain, rest sourced from reference TRBV9 and TRBJ2-2, is DSGVTQTPKHLITATGQRVTLRCSPRSGDLSVYWYQQSLDQGLQFLIQYYNGEERAKGNILERFSAQQFPDLHSELNLSSLELGDSALYFCASSFRGGPMNTGELFFGEGSRLTVL.

In this sample, this clonotype turned up a few times. The rearrangement joins TRBV10-3 to TRBJ1-5; D gene unclear. This CDR3 is built from 15 residues. The V end lost 2 bases, the J end lost 2 bases, and 10 bases lay between the germline ends. Germline assignment: CDR1 ENHRY and CDR2 SYGVKD. In nucleotides, the CDR3 is TGTGCCATCAGTGAGCCCCCGGGCGGCAATCAGCCCCAGCATTTT. Amino acids: CAISEPPGGNQPQHF.

This clonotype was detected only a few times. This may arise from a read error, as a much more abundant clone is one base away. The chain recombines TRBV20-1 with TRBJ2-1; D is perhaps TRBD1 (6 bases). Germline CDR1 and CDR2: DFQATT and SNEGSKA (reference sequence). The CDR3 extends over 17 amino acids. CDR3: CCARGTPATSSYNEQFF. The CDR3 bases are TGCTGTGCCAGAGGGACACCAGCTACGAGCTCCTACAATGAGCAGTTCTTC.

The chain recombines TRBV5-1 with TRBJ1-2; TRBD1 agrees at 9 bases. Germline trimming cut 2 bases from V and 4 bases from J; bases unmatched to any gene: 9. The CDR3 covers 16 residues. Germline V gene sequence: CDR1 SGHRS, CDR2 YFSETQ. CDR3 amino acids: CASSFGTGSPSYGYTF. The CDR3 region has the DNA TGCGCCAGCAGCTTCGGGACAGGGTCGCCTAGCTATGGCTACACCTTC.

This clonotype has ten or more counts. This chain uses TRBV5-1 with TRBJ2-3; 8 nucleotides agree with TRBD1. V lost 2 bases, J lost 5 bases, and 4 bases stayed unmatched. Germline values: CDR1 SGHRS, CDR2 YFSETQ. The CDR3 spans 14 residues. CDR3 loop: CASSFAGGLDTQYF. In DNA form, the CDR3 reads TGCGCCAGCAGCTTCGCAGGGGGCTTAGATACGCAGTATTTT. Combining the CDR3 with reference TRBV5-1 and TRBJ2-3 gives the whole variable domain KAGVTQTPRYLIKTRGQQVTLSCSPISGHRSVSWYQQTPGQGLQFLFEYFSETQRNKGNFPGRFSGRQFSNSRSEMNVSTLELGDSALYLCASSFAGGLDTQYFGPGTRLTVL.

The table lists this clonotype with a few counts. This chain links TRBV4-3 with TRBJ2-1; no firm D call. The CDR3 is made up of 15 amino acids. Trimming cost V 1 base and J 0 bases, with 7 bases left between them. Germline-derived CDR1 and CDR2 are LGHNA and YSLEER. The CDR3 DNA reads TGCGCCAGCAGCCAAGGGAGAATCTCCTACAATGAGCAGTTCTTC. Its protein product is CASSQGRISYNEQFF.